This is a list of T cell receptor beta chains from one sample in a study of blood T cell repertoires in COVID-19. Assay used: immunoSEQ multiplex PCR; TCRdb lists only in-frame clones, some missing. The sample includes some 170,000 clones, 80% to 85% of them seen just once. Sequenced input: peripheral blood. These receptors all come from a woman aged 80 or over with active or convalescent COVID-19. The conserved cysteine and the conserved F or W are not part of the CDR3 here. Each record gives: J gene, CDR3 length, V gene, CDR3 protein.

TRBJ1-2	10	TRBV2	ASSPINYGYT
TRBJ1-1	11	TRBV24-1	APQGRREEGAF
TRBJ2-7	13	TRBV5-1	ASSLAGGVGYEQY
TRBJ2-7	13	TRBV5-6	ASSGWTSGYDEQY
TRBJ2-1	9	TRBV28	ASSPRNEQF
TRBJ2-6	18	TRBV3-1/TRBV3-2	ASSPRDRGPLGAGANVLT
TRBJ1-1	13	TRBV16	ASSQDQGLSTEAF
TRBJ1-1	12	TRBV7-2	ASSLERLNTEAF
TRBJ2-7	12	TRBV7-9	ASSFGQGSYEQY
TRBJ1-2	12	TRBV4-2	ASSPDTGGFGYT
TRBJ2-7	12	TRBV5-8	ASSSRAGSYEQY
TRBJ1-4	13	TRBV19	ASRGGGTGDEKLF